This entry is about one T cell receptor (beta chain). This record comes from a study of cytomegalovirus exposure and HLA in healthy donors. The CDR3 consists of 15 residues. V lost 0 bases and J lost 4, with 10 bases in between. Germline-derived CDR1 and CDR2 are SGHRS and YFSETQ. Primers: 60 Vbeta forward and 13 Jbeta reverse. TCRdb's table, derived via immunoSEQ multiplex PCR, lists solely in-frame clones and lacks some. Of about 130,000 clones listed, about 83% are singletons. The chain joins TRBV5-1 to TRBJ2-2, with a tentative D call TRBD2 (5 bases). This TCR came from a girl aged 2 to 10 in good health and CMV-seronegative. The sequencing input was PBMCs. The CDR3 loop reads CASSLVSGGTGELFF. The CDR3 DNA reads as TGCGCCAGCAGCTTGGTGTCAGGAGGCACCGGGGAGCTGTTTTTT. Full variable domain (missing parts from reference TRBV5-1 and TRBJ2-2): KAGVTQTPRYLIKTRGQQVTLSCSPISGHRSVSWYQQTPGQGLQFLFEYFSETQRNKGNFPGRFSGRQFSNSRSEMNVSTLELGDSALYLCASSLVSGGTGELFFGEGSRLTVL.